Listed below are T cell receptor beta chains from one sample, sequenced in a study of blood T cell repertoires in COVID-19. Data came from immunoSEQ multiplex PCR; TCRdb stores just in-frame clones and leaves some out. The sample consists of 250,000 to 300,000 clones, 70% to 90% of them appearing once. Sequencing was done on a sample of peripheral blood. These receptors came from a woman aged 70-85 years with acute or convalescent COVID-19. The CDR3 runs from the conserved cysteine through the conserved F or W. The D gene is left open where the match is weak. The size field is filled for only some rows; it gives once, few, many or a size class.

clone size	V gene	D gene	J gene	CDR3 protein	CDR3 DNA
-	TRBV3-1/TRBV3-2	TRBD1	TRBJ1-2	CASSPRDSPYGYTF	TGTGCCAGCAGTCCTCGGGACAGCCCCTATGGCTACACCTTC
-	TRBV20-1	-	TRBJ1-1	CSAAEDTEAFF	TGCAGTGCTGCGGAGGACACTGAAGCTTTCTTT
-	TRBV12-3/TRBV12-4	-	TRBJ1-1	CASSSRYPLEAFF	TGTGCCAGCAGTTCCCGTTATCCGCTAGAAGCTTTCTTT
-	TRBV2	-	TRBJ1-2	CASGQAGGYTF	TGTGCCAGCGGGCAGGCGGGGGGCTACACCTTC
-	TRBV7-2	TRBD1	TRBJ1-2	CASSWTGATSDYGYTF	TGTGCCAGCAGCTGGACAGGGGCGACTAGTGACTATGGCTACACCTTC
-	TRBV19	-	TRBJ1-2	CASSEVWLSSYGYTF	TGTGCCAGCTCTGAGGTGTGGTTATCTAGCTATGGCTACACCTTC
-	TRBV11-2	-	TRBJ2-1	CASSYGQGSYNEQFF	TGTGCCAGCAGCTATGGTCAGGGTTCCTACAATGAGCAGTTCTTC
once	TRBV7-6	-	TRBJ2-3	CASSEKGLFTDTQYF	TGTGCCAGCAGCGAGAAAGGACTGTTCACAGATACGCAGTATTTT
-	TRBV7-9	-	TRBJ2-2	CASSLRGYGELFF	TGTGCCAGCAGCTTACGAGGATACGGGGAGCTGTTTTTT
-	TRBV5-1	-	TRBJ2-5	CASSGGPEETQYF	TGCGCCAGCAGCGGCGGGCCCGAAGAGACCCAGTACTTC
-	TRBV29-1	TRBD1	TRBJ1-1	CSIGQGKLTEAFF	TGCAGCATAGGACAGGGAAAGCTCACTGAAGCTTTCTTT
few	TRBV6-5	TRBD1	TRBJ1-5	CASRRTGSAGWPQHF	TGTGCCAGCAGACGGACAGGGTCTGCAGGTTGGCCCCAGCATTTT
-	TRBV6-2/TRBV6-3	TRBD2	TRBJ2-3	CASSYSASGGYFTDTQYF	TGTGCCAGCAGTTACTCGGCTAGCGGGGGGTACTTCACAGATACGCAGTATTTT
-	TRBV25-1	-	TRBJ1-6	CASSEAVFSGSPLHF	TGTGCCAGCAGTGAAGCGGTCTTTTCAGGGTCACCCCTCCACTTT
-	TRBV7-6	-	TRBJ2-1	CASSLASGNNEQFF	TGTGCCAGCAGCTTAGCTTCCGGGAACAATGAGCAGTTCTTC
-	TRBV6-6	TRBD2	TRBJ2-5	CASSPGLADDKETQYF	TGTGCCAGCAGCCCCGGACTAGCGGACGATAAAGAGACCCAGTACTTC
-	TRBV27	-	TRBJ1-1	CASSPQRTANTEAFF	TGTGCCAGCAGTCCGCAGAGGACAGCGAACACTGAAGCTTTCTTT
-	TRBV5-6	TRBD1	TRBJ1-2	CASRDRVHYGYTF	TGTGCCAGCAGGGACAGGGTACACTATGGCTACACCTTC
-	TRBV7-8	TRBD2	TRBJ2-7	CASSRRTSGYEQYF	TGTGCCAGCAGCCGTCGGACTAGCGGTTACGAGCAGTACTTC
-	TRBV11-3	-	TRBJ2-1	CASSTRGPLSYNEQFF	TGTGCCAGCAGCACGCGGGGGCCCCTCTCCTACAATGAGCAGTTCTTC
once	TRBV9	-	TRBJ2-5	CASSPGQRGQETQYF	TGTGCCAGCAGCCCAGGACAGCGAGGGCAAGAGACCCAGTACTTC
-	TRBV2	-	TRBJ1-1	CASSNGGNTEAFF	TGTGCCAGCAGTAACGGGGGGAACACTGAAGCTTTCTTT
-	TRBV29-1	-	TRBJ1-5	CSVTDGNQPQHF	TGCAGCGTCACCGACGGGAATCAGCCCCAGCATTTT
-	TRBV21-1	-	TRBJ1-1	CASSKGGDTEAFF	TGTGCCAGCAGCAAAGGGGGAGACACTGAAGCTTTCTTT
-	TRBV3-1/TRBV3-2	-	TRBJ2-6	CASSREAGSGANVLTF	TGTGCCAGCAGCCGAGAGGCGGGCTCTGGGGCCAACGTCCTGACTTTC
-	TRBV30	-	TRBJ2-3	CAWREGGYTQYF	TGTGCCTGGAGGGAAGGAGGGTATACGCAGTATTTT
once	TRBV20-1	-	TRBJ2-7	CSASRGYEQYF	TGCAGTGCTAGCAGGGGCTACGAGCAGTACTTC
-	TRBV7-9	-	TRBJ1-2	CASSWRFQGGGYTF	TGTGCCAGCAGCTGGAGGTTCCAGGGAGGGGGCTACACCTTC
-	TRBV5-1	-	TRBJ2-1	CASSSHYNLYNEQFF	TGCGCCAGCAGCTCACACTACAACCTCTACAATGAGCAGTTCTTC
once	TRBV10-1	-	TRBJ1-4	CASSKGDVNEKLFF	TGCGCCAGCAGCAAGGGGGACGTTAATGAAAAACTGTTTTTT
-	TRBV6-1	-	TRBJ2-2	CASSEGDIHGELFF	TGTGCCAGCAGTGAAGGGGACATCCACGGGGAGCTGTTTTTT
-	TRBV2	-	TRBJ1-2	CASNEANYGYTF	TGTGCCAGCAACGAGGCTAACTATGGCTACACCTTC
-	TRBV19	TRBD1	TRBJ2-3	CASSGGQGVTDTQYF	TGTGCCAGTAGTGGTGGACAGGGGGTAACAGATACGCAGTATTTT
-	TRBV19	TRBD1	TRBJ1-6	CASSDGQGTPPLHF	TGTGCCAGTAGCGATGGACAGGGAACCCCACCCCTCCACTTT
-	TRBV7-2	TRBD2	TRBJ2-5	CASTGTRETQYF	TGTGCCAGCACTGGGACTAGAGAGACCCAGTACTTC
few	TRBV9	-	TRBJ1-3	CASSVSDTGNTIYF	TGTGCCAGCAGCGTATCCGACACCGGAAACACCATATATTTT
-	TRBV9	-	TRBJ2-2	CASSVGHSWGGELFF	TGTGCCAGCAGCGTGGGACACTCCTGGGGCGGGGAGCTGTTTTTT
-	TRBV13	-	TRBJ2-7	CASSQNRGAHYEQYF	TGTGCCAGCAGCCAGAATCGGGGGGCTCATTACGAGCAGTACTTC
-	TRBV9	-	TRBJ2-6	CATLDGTVPLSDGANVLTF	TGTGCCACCTTAGATGGCACAGTCCCCCTTAGTGATGGGGCCAACGTCCTGACTTTC
few	TRBV3-1/TRBV3-2	-	TRBJ1-5	CASSRAYNQPQHF	TGTGCCAGCAGCCGGGCCTACAATCAGCCCCAGCATTTT
-	TRBV2	TRBD1	TRBJ2-1	CASSPAGTGGYNEQFF	TGTGCCAGCAGTCCAGCGGGGACAGGGGGATACAATGAGCAGTTCTTC
-	TRBV3-1/TRBV3-2	TRBD2	TRBJ2-3	CASSQDQKAGLPTDTQYF	TGTGCCAGCAGCCAAGATCAGAAAGCGGGACTCCCCACAGATACGCAGTATTTT
-	TRBV30	TRBD1	TRBJ1-1	CAWGTGVTEAFF	TGTGCCTGGGGGACAGGGGTCACTGAAGCTTTCTTT